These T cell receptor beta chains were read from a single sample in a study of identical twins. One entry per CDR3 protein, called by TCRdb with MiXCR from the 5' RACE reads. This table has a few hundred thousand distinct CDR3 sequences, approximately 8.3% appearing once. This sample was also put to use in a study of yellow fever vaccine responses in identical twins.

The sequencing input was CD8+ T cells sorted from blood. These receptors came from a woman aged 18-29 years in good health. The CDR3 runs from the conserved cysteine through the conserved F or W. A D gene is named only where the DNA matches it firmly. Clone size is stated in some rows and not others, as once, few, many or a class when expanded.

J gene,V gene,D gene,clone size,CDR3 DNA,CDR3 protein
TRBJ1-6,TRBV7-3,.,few,TGTGCCAGCAGCCAGACAGTCTATAATTCACCCCTCCACTTT,CASSQTVYNSPLHF
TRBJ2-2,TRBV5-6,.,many,TGTGCCAGCAGCTTGAGTCTAGGGCGGCTGGACACCGGGGAGCTGTTTTTT,CASSLSLGRLDTGELFF
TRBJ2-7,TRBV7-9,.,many,TGTGCCAGCAGCTCGGGACTGACCCTCCACGAGCAGTACTTC,CASSSGLTLHEQYF
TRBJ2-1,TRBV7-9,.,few,TGTGCCAGCAGCTTATCCTGGAGCGGCCAGCGGAATGAGCAGTTCTTC,CASSLSWSGQRNEQFF
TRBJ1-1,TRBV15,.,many,TGTGCCACCAGCAGAGTTCGAGACACTGAAGCTTTCTTT,CATSRVRDTEAFF
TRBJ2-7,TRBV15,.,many,TGTGCCACCAGCGTAGACGTCACCCTGTCCTACGAGCAGTACTTC,CATSVDVTLSYEQYF
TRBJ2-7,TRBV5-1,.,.,TGCGCCAGCAGCTTGGCCTCGGGTGGCGACGAGCAGTACTTC,CASSLASGGDEQYF
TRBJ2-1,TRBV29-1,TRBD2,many,TGCAGCGTTGAAGTAGCGGGAGGTCTGAATGAGCAGTTCTTC,CSVEVAGGLNEQFF
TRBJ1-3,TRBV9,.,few,TGTGCCAGCAGCGTAGCAGGCACCTCTGGAAACACCATATATTTT,CASSVAGTSGNTIYF
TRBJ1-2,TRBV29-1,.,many,TGCAGCGTTGAAGATTGGACCGAAGCTAACTATGGCTACACCTTC,CSVEDWTEANYGYTF
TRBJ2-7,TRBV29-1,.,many,TGCAGCGTTGTTAGCCCTAGTGGACACGAGCAGTACTTC,CSVVSPSGHEQYF
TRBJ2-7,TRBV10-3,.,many,TGTGCCATCAGTGCCCCAAGCTCCTACGAGCAGTACTTC,CAISAPSSYEQYF
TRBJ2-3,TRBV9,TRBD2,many,TGTGCCAGCAGCGTATCCACTAGCGGGACTAGGGATACAGATACGCAGTATTTT,CASSVSTSGTRDTDTQYF
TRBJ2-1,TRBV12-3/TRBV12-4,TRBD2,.,TGTGCCAGCGCCGCCGGGACTAGCGGTAACAATGAGCAGTTCTTC,CASAAGTSGNNEQFF
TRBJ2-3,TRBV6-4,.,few,TGTGCCAGCAGTGACTCGGCGGGGTCGAACGCAGATACGCAGTATTTT,CASSDSAGSNADTQYF
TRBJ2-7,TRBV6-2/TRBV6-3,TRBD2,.,TGTGCCAGCAGTCCACAACCGACTAGCGACACCTACGAGCAGTACTTC,CASSPQPTSDTYEQYF
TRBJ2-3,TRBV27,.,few,TGTGCCAGCATTAAGGGGGATACGCAGTATTTT,CASIKGDTQYF
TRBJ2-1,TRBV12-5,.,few,TGTGCTAGTGGACGTGACAGATACAATGAGCAGTTCTTC,CASGRDRYNEQFF
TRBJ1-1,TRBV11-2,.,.,TGTGCCAGCAGCTTATGGGGGGGGTTACTCATGGGAGCGAACACTGAAGCTTTCTTT,CASSLWGGLLMGANTEAFF
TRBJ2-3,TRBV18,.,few,TGTGCCAGCTCACCACCGAGTCAGAGTACGCAGTATTTT,CASSPPSQSTQYF
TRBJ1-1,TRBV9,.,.,TGTGCCAGCAGCGGGACGACCAGGGCTGAAGCTTTCTTT,CASSGTTRAEAFF
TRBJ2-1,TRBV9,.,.,TGTGCCAGCAGCAGCCTCATTGGGGGCAATGAGCAGTTCTTC,CASSSLIGGNEQFF
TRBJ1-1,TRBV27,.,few,TGTGCCACCCTTAGGGGCACTGAAGCTTTCTTT,CATLRGTEAFF
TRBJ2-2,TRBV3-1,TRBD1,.,TGTGCCTGCAGCCAAGACGGCCCCTTGGGAGGGACAGGGCGCACCGGGGAGCTGTTTTTT,CACSQDGPLGGTGRTGELFF
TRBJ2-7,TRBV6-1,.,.,TGTGCCAGCAAGCGGCTGGACACCCTCTCCTACGAGCAGTACTTC,CASKRLDTLSYEQYF
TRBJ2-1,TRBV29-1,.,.,TGCAGCGTTGGGGGCAGCAATGAGCAGTTCTTC,CSVGGSNEQFF
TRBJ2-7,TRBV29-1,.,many,TGCAGCGTTGAAGTCCCGGTACAGGCCTCCTACGAGCAGTACTTC,CSVEVPVQASYEQYF
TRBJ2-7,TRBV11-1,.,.,TGTGCCAGCACCAAACCGGACAGTTTAACCTACGAGCAGTACTTC,CASTKPDSLTYEQYF
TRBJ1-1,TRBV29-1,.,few,TGCAGCGTCCAAGGAAGGGGGTCAGAAGCTTTCTTT,CSVQGRGSEAFF
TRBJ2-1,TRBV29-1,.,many,TGCAGCGTTTCAGGGGTAATAGTTGAGCAGTTCTTC,CSVSGVIVEQFF
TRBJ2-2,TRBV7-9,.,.,TGTGCCAGCAGGTCGGGGGCCGGGGAGCTGTTTTTT,CASRSGAGELFF
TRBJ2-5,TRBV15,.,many,TGTGCCACCAGCCTAGAACCCGAAGAGACCCAGTACTTC,CATSLEPEETQYF